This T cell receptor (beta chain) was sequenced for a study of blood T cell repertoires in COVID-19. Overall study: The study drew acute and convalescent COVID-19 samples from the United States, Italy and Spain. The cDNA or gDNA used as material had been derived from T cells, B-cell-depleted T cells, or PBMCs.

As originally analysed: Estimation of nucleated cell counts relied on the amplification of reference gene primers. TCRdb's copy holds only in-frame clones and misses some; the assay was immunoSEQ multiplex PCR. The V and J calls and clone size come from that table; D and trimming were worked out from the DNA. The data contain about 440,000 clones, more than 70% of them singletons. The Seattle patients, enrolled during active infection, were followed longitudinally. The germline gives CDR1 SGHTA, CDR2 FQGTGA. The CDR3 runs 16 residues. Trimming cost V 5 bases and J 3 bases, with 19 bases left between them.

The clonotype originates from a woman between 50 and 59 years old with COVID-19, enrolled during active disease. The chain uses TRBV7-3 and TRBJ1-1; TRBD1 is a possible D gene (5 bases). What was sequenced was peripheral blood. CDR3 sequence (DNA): TGTGCCAGCAGCCGTACAGGTTATCGGGTGCACACTGAAGCTTTCTTT. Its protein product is CASSRTGYRVHTEAFF.